This TCR beta chain is drawn from a study of graft-versus-host responses after intestinal transplantation. Study at large: Tacrolimus and steroids were given for two to three years to all recipients after anti-thymocyte globulin induction.

Study-wide results and caveats: The recipient marrow held GvH clones, and some of them showed up first in ileum or blood.

Method: immunoSEQ multiplex PCR; TCRdb's copy keeps in-frame clones and lacks some. The sample lists some 120,000 clones, approximately 90% occurring once. Germline V CDR1 and CDR2: SGHAT, FQNNGV. The junction had 7 bases not matched to a gene; V was cut back by 5 bases and J by 9 bases. The CDR3 is 13 residues long. The count of this clone is one. As yet, its antigen is unknown. The rearrangement uses TRBV11-2 and TRBJ2-1; 7 bases line up with TRBD1. Sequences were derived from unstimulated CD4+ T cells sorted from spleen or lymph node cells, sampled before intestinal transplant. This TCR was recovered from a human donor who received an intestinal transplant. The CDR3 coding sequence is TGTGCCAGCAGCCAAAACAGGGGTTTTGAGCAGTTCTTC. Translation gives CASSQNRGFEQFF.